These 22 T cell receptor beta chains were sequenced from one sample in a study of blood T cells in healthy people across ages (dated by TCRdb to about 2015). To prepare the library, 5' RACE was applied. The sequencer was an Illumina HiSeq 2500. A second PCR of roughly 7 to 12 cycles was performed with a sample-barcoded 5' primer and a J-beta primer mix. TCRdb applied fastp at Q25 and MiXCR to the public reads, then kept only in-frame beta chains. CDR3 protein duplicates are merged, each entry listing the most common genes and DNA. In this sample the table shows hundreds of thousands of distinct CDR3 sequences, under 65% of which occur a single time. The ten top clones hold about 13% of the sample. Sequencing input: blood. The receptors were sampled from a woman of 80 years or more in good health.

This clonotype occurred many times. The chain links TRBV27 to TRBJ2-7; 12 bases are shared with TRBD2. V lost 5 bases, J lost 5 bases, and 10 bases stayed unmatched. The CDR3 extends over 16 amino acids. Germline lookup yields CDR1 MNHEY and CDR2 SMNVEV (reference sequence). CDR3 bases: TGTGCCAGCAGTGAACGTCGACTAGCGGGAGCCCACGAGCAGTACTTC. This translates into CASSERRLAGAHEQYF.

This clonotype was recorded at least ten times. The CDR3 coding sequence is TGTGCCAGCAGTGAAATAGGGCGGTACGAAAAACTGTTTTTT. Translation: CASSEIGRYEKLFF. The rearrangement joins TRBV25-1 to TRBJ1-4; D not resolved. Germline CDR1 is MGHDK and CDR2 is SYGVNS. Deletions cut 2 bases from V and 8 bases from J, with 12 bases between. This CDR3 contains 14 residues.

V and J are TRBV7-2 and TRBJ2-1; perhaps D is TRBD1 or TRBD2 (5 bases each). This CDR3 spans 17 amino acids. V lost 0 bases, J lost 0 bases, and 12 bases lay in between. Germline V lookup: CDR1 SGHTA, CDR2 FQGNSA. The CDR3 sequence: CASSLAGRPSSYNEQFF. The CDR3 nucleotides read TGTGCCAGCAGCTTAGCGGGACGTCCGAGCTCCTACAATGAGCAGTTCTTC.

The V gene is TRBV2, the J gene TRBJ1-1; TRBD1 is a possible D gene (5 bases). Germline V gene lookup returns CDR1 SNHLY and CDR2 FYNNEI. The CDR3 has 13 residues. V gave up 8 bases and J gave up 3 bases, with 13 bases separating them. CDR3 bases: TGTGCCAGCCGGGGGAATCTTGACACTGAAGCTTTCTTT. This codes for CASRGNLDTEAFF.

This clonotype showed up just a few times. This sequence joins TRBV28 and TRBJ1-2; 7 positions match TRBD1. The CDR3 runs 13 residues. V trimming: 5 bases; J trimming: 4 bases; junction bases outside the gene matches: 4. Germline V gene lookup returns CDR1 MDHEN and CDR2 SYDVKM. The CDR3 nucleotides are TGTGCCAGCAGTGCCGGACAGGCCTATGGCTACACCTTC. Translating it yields CASSAGQAYGYTF.

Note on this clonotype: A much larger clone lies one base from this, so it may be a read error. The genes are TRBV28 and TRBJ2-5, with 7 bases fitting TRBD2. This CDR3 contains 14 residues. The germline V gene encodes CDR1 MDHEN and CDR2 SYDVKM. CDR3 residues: CASSGGYREEAQYF. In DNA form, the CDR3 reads TGTGCCAGCAGCGGGGGGTATCGGGAAGAGGCCCAGTACTTC.

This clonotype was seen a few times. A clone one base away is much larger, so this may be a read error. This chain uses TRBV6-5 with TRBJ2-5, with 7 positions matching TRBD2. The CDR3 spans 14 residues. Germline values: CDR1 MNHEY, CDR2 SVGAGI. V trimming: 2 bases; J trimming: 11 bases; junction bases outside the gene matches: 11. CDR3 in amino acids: CASSYRSSGNEQYF. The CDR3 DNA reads TGTGCCAGCAGTTACAGGTCTAGCGGCAATGAGCAGTACTTC.

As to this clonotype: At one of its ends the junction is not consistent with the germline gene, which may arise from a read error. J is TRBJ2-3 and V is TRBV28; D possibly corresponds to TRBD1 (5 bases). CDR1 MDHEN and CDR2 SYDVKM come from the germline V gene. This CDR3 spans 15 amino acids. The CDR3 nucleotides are TGTGCCAGCAGTTTAGTAGGGGATTTCACAGGTACGCAGTATTTT. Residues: CASSLVGDFTGTQYF.

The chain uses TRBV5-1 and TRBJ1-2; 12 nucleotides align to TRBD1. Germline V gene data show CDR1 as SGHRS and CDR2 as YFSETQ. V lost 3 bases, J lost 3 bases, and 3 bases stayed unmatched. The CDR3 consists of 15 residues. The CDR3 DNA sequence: TGCGCCAGCAGCTGGGGGACAGGGGGCGACTATGGCTACACCTTC. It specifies CASSWGTGGDYGYTF.

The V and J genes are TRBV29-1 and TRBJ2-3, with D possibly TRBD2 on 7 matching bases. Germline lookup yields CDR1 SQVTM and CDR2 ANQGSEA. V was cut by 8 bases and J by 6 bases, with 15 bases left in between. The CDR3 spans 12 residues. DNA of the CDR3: TGCAGCACCGGGGGGCTGGGGGATACGCAGTATTTT. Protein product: CSTGGLGDTQYF.

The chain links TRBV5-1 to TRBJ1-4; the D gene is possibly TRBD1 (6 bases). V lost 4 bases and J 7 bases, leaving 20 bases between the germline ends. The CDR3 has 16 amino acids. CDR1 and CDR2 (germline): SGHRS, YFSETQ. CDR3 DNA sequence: TGCGCCAGCAGCCAGGGACACACCGGAGCGGGTGAAAAACTGTTTTTT. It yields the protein CASSQGHTGAGEKLFF. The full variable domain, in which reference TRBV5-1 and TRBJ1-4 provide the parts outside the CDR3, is KAGVTQTPRYLIKTRGQQVTLSCSPISGHRSVSWYQQTPGQGLQFLFEYFSETQRNKGNFPGRFSGRQFSNSRSEMNVSTLELGDSALYLCASSQGHTGAGEKLFFGSGTQLSVL.

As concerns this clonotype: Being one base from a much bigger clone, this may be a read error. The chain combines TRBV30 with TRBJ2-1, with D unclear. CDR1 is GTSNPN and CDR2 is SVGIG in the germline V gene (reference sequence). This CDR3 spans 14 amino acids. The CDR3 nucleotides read TGTGCCTGGGCAGTCTTTAGCTCCTACAATGGGCAGTTCTTC. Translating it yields CAWAVFSSYNGQFF. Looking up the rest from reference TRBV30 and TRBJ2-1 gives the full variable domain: SQTIHQWPATLVQPVGSPLSLECTVEGTSNPNLYWYRQAAGRGLQLLFYSVGIGQISSEVPQNLSASRPQDRQFILSSKKLLLSDSGFYLCAWAVFSSYNGQFFGPGTRLTVL.

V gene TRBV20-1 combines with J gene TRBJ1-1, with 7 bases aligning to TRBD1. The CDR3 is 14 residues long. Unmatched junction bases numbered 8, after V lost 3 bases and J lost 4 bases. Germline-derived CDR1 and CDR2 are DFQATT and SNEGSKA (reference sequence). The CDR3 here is CSASPRAGGTEAFF. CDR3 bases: TGCAGTGCTAGCCCCCGGGCAGGGGGCACTGAAGCTTTCTTT.

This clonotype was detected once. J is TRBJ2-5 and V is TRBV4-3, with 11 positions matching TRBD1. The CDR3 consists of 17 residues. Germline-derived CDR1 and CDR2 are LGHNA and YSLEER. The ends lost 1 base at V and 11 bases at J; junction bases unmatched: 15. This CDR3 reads CASSQGGGTGGIYGQYF. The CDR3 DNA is TGCGCCAGCAGCCAAGGAGGGGGGACAGGGGGGATCTACGGGCAGTACTTC.

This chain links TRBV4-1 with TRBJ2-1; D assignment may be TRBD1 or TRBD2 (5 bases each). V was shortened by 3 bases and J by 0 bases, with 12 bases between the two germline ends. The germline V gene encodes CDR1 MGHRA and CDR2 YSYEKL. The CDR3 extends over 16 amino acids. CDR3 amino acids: CASSHGDAGSYNEQFF. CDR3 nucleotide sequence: TGCGCCAGCAGCCATGGGGACGCAGGCTCCTACAATGAGCAGTTCTTC.

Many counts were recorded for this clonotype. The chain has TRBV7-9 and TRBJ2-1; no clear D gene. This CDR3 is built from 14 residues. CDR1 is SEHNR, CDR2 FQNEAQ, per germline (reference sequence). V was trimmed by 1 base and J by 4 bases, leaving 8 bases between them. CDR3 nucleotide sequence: TGTGCCAGCAGCTTAGGCGCCAGGTACAATGAGCAGTTCTTC. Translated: CASSLGARYNEQFF.

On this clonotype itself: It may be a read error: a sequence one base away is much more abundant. CDR3 sequence: CSARDPLAGDSTDAQYF. The CDR3 DNA follows: TGCAGTGCTAGAGATCCCTTAGCGGGAGATTCGACAGATGCGCAGTATTTT. The chain links TRBV20-1 to TRBJ2-3; 9 positions agree with TRBD2. The CDR3 consists of 17 residues. CDR1 is DFQATT, CDR2 SNEGSKA, per germline (reference sequence).

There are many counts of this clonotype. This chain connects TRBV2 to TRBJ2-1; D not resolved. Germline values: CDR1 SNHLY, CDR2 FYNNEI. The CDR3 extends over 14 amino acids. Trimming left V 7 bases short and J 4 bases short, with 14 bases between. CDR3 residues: CASTPLATYNEQFF. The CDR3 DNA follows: TGTGCCAGCACACCACTCGCGACTTACAATGAGCAGTTCTTC.

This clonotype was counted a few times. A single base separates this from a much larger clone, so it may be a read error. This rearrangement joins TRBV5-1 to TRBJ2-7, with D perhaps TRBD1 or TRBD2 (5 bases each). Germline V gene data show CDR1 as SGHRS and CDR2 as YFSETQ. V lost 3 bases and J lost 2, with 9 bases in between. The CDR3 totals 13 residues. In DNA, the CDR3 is TGCGCCAGCAGCTGGGTGGGGGCCTACGAGCAGTACTTC. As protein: CASSWVGAYEQYF.

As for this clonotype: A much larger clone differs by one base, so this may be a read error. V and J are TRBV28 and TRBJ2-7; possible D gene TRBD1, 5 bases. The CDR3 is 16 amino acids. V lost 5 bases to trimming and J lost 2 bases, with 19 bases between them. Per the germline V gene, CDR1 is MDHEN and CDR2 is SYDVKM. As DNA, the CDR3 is TGTGCCAGCAGTCTAGGGGCGGTCTCACCCACCTACGAGCAGTACTTC. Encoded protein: CASSLGAVSPTYEQYF.

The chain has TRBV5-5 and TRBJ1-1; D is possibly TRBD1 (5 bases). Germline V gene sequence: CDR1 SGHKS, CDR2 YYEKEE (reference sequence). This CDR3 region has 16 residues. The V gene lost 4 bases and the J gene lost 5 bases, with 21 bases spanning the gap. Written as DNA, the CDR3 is TGTGCCAGCAGCCTCCCCAAAGGGGCCGATCGGACTGAAGCTTTCTTT. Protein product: CASSLPKGADRTEAFF.

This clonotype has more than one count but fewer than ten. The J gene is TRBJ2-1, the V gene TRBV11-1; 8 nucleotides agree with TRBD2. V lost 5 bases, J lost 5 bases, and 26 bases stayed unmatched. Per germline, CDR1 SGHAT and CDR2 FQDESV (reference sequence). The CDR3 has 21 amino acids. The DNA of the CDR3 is TGTGCCAGCAGCCAGAAGAGCGGGAGAAGAACTTTGTGGTTGAAAGACAATGAGCAGTTCTTC. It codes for CASSQKSGRRTLWLKDNEQFF.